The 32 T cell receptor beta chains presented below share a single source sample, sequenced in a study of blood T cell repertoires in COVID-19. Assay used: immunoSEQ multiplex PCR; TCRdb lists only in-frame clones, some missing. The sample shows around 270,000 clones, about nine tenths of them seen only once. Sample: peripheral blood. The receptors originated from a man aged 35-49 years who had recovered from COVID-19.

The chain couples TRBV5-1 to TRBJ2-1, with D tentatively TRBD2 (5 bases). The CDR3 extends over 16 amino acids. V lost 2 bases and J lost 7, with 19 bases in between. In germline, CDR1 is SGHRS, CDR2 YFSETQ. The CDR3 spells CASSFGRGVGGNEQFF. DNA of the CDR3: TGCGCCAGCAGCTTCGGTCGTGGCGTAGGAGGAAATGAGCAGTTCTTC.

This chain joins TRBV3-1 (or the pseudogene TRBV3-2) and TRBJ2-7; possible D gene TRBD1, 5 bases. The germline gives CDR1 LGHDT, CDR2 YNNKEL (reference sequence). Between the trimmed V and J ends, which lost 3 bases and 8 bases, there was a span of 11 bases. CDR3 length equals 12 residues. This chain's CDR3 is CASSQEGVQQYF. CDR3 DNA: TGTGCCAGCAGCCAGGAAGGGGTTCAGCAGTACTTC.

This chain uses TRBV12-3 or TRBV12-4 with TRBJ2-7, with D hard to call. Trimming shortened V by 10 bases and J by 6 bases, and 16 bases separated the two germline ends. CDR3 length: 12 amino acids. The CDR3 protein is CATSKRWSEQYF. In DNA form, the CDR3 reads TGTGCCACCTCTAAAAGGTGGAGCGAGCAGTACTTC.

This clone was seen at least ten times. V is TRBV6-5 and J is TRBJ2-2; D gene unclear. Trimming removed 2 bases at V and 3 bases at J, with 4 bases between. This CDR3 spans 13 amino acids. CDR1 is MNHEY and CDR2 is SVGAGI in the germline V gene. CDR3 coding DNA: TGTGCCAGCAGTTACCAGGACACCGGGGAGCTGTTTTTT. This gives the protein CASSYQDTGELFF.

The V and J genes are TRBV27 and TRBJ1-2; D is possibly TRBD1 (5 bases). This CDR3 contains 15 residues. Germline assignment: CDR1 MNHEY and CDR2 SMNVEV (reference sequence). Trimming removed 4 bases from V and 8 bases from J, with 20 bases in between. CDR3 region: CASSSVPGLEGGYTF. CDR3 DNA sequence: TGTGCCAGCAGTTCCGTTCCGGGACTGGAGGGCGGCTACACCTTC.

This clone was seen a single time. The junction does not match germline at one end; this may be a read error. The chain combines TRBV15 with TRBJ2-3; 8 nucleotides match TRBD1. Germline V gene data show CDR1 as LNHNV and CDR2 as YYDKDF (reference sequence). This CDR3 has 14 residues. CDR3 protein: CATSRDPTGVTEYF. DNA of the CDR3: TGTGCCACCAGCAGAGACCCGACAGGGGTTACGGAGTATTTT.

The genes are TRBV2 and TRBJ1-3; no clear D. Trimming removed 6 bases from V and 0 bases from J, with 18 bases in between. CDR1 and CDR2 (germline): SNHLY, FYNNEI. The CDR3 is 17 amino acids. The CDR3 nucleotides are TGTGCCAGCAGATGGGAGCTCCTACAAAGCTCTGGAAACACCATATATTTT. Encoded protein: CASRWELLQSSGNTIYF. Full variable domain (missing parts from reference TRBV2 and TRBJ1-3): EPEVTQTPSHQVTQMGQEVILRCVPISNHLYFYWYRQILGQKVEFLVSFYNNEISEKSEIFDDQFSVERPDGSNFTLKIRSTKLEDSAMYFCASRWELLQSSGNTIYFGEGSWLTVV.

This rearrangement joins TRBV10-3 to TRBJ2-7; D may be TRBD2 (6 bases). Germline CDR1 reads ENHRY; CDR2 reads SYGVKD. V dropped 3 bases and J dropped 3 bases, with 21 bases sitting between them. This CDR3 spans 17 amino acids. The CDR3 nucleotides read TGTGCCATCAGTGATCGAGGGGTGGTAGCGGAAAGCTACGAGCAGTACTTC. The encoded protein is CAISDRGVVAESYEQYF.

The CDR3 DNA reads TGTGCCAGCAGCTTGGACAGAGAATCGGCCCAGTACTTC. Encoded protein: CASSLDRESAQYF. This chain links TRBV5-4 with TRBJ2-5; D gene ambiguous. This CDR3 region has 13 residues. V dropped 0 bases and J dropped 9 bases, with 12 bases sitting between them. Looked up from germline, CDR1 is SGHNT and CDR2 is YYREEE (reference sequence).

The chain couples TRBV5-8 to TRBJ2-5; TRBD2 agrees at 7 bases. After removal of 2 bases from V and 1 base from J, the junction contained 8 bases not matched to a gene. From germline, CDR1 is SGHTS and CDR2 YDEGEE. This CDR3 spans 16 amino acids. The CDR3: CASSLHLLARQETQYF. The CDR3 coding sequence is TGTGCCAGCAGCTTACACTTACTAGCGCGCCAAGAGACCCAGTACTTC.

The chain carries TRBV2 and TRBJ1-2; D uncertain. CDR1 is SNHLY and CDR2 is FYNNEI in the germline V gene. This CDR3 has 14 amino acids. Trimming removed 6 bases at V and 4 bases at J, with 15 bases between. CDR3 amino acids: CASSTHVSSYGYTF. The DNA for the CDR3 is TGTGCCAGCAGCACACACGTTTCTTCCTATGGCTACACCTTC.

This CDR3 is CASSPQGQKPTEAFF. The CDR3 DNA is TGTGCCAGCAGCCCCCAGGGACAGAAACCCACTGAAGCTTTCTTT. The chain combines TRBV13 with TRBJ1-1, with 7 bases fitting TRBD1. The V and J ends lost 5 bases and 4 bases, in that order; junction bases with no gene match: 10. Germline CDR1 is PRHDT and CDR2 is FYEKMQ (reference sequence). This CDR3 has 15 residues.

The rearrangement uses TRBV15 and TRBJ2-1, with 11 positions matching TRBD2. The CDR3 has 15 amino acids. Germline V gives CDR1 LNHNV, CDR2 YYDKDF (reference sequence). Trimming cost V 1 base and J 9 bases; bases outside gene matches: 5. CDR3 protein: CATSRGLAGFGEQFF. DNA of the CDR3: TGTGCCACCAGCAGAGGACTAGCGGGATTTGGTGAGCAGTTCTTC.

The V call is TRBV2, the J call TRBJ1-2; D call uncertain. Looked up from germline, CDR1 is SNHLY and CDR2 is FYNNEI. With 1 base removed from V and 8 bases from J, the gap between germline ends came to 11 bases. CDR3 length: 13 amino acids. DNA for the CDR3: TGTGCCAGCAGTGAAGTACGGGAGGGCGGCTACACCTTC. Its translation is CASSEVREGGYTF.

The CDR3 here is CASSPPEGSTDTQYF. Here the CDR3 DNA reads TGTGCCAGCAGCCCCCCAGAGGGCAGCACAGATACGCAGTATTTT. V gene TRBV7-9 combines with J gene TRBJ2-3, with a tentative D call TRBD2 (5 bases). The CDR3 length is 15 residues. Germline values: CDR1 SEHNR, CDR2 FQNEAQ (reference sequence). With 5 bases removed from V and 0 bases from J, the gap between germline ends came to 12 bases.

The chain has TRBV11-3 and TRBJ1-1; D not resolved. V lost 2 bases, J lost 5 bases, and 15 bases lay in between. The CDR3 covers 15 residues. Germline V lookup: CDR1 SGHNT, CDR2 YENEEA. The CDR3 here is CASSLSSKHGTEAFF. The DNA of the CDR3 is TGTGCCAGCAGCTTATCTTCTAAACACGGGACTGAAGCTTTCTTT.

The chain employs TRBV11-3 and TRBJ1-6; 8 bases align to TRBD1. This CDR3 comprises 16 residues. Losses at the gene ends were 3 bases for V and 8 bases for J; bases not matched to a gene: 9. CDR1 is SGHNT and CDR2 is YENEEA in the germline V gene. In DNA form, the CDR3 reads TGTGCCAGCAGCTTGTCCAGGGGGCGCCCGGATTCACCCCTCCACTTT. As protein: CASSLSRGRPDSPLHF. Looking up the rest from reference TRBV11-3 and TRBJ1-6 gives the full variable domain: EAGVVQSPRYKIIEKKQPVAFWCNPISGHNTLYWYLQNLGQGPELLIRYENEEAVDDSQLPKDRFSAERLKGVDSTLKIQPAELGDSAVYLCASSLSRGRPDSPLHFGNGTRLTVT.

V and J are TRBV15 and TRBJ1-2; 9 nucleotides align to TRBD1. Trimming cost V 5 bases and J 4 bases; bases outside gene matches: 5. The CDR3 is 14 residues long. The germline gives CDR1 LNHNV, CDR2 YYDKDF (reference sequence). Here the CDR3 reads CATSQGQGSYGYTF. The CDR3 DNA reads TGTGCCACCAGCCAGGGACAGGGCAGCTATGGCTACACCTTC.

The rearrangement joins TRBV30 to TRBJ2-1; TRBD2 agrees at 12 bases. There are 15 residues in the CDR3. V dropped 7 bases and J dropped 7; count of bases not matched to a gene: 11. Per germline, CDR1 GTSNPN and CDR2 SVGIG (reference sequence). CDR3 DNA: TGTGCCTCCCATTGGGCTAGCGGGAGGGGGAATGAGCAGTTCTTC. Translating it yields CASHWASGRGNEQFF.

The chain employs TRBV10-3 and TRBJ2-1, with 8 bases fitting TRBD2. Germline V CDR1 and CDR2: ENHRY, SYGVKD. The CDR3 consists of 17 residues. V lost 7 bases to trimming and J lost 4 bases; unmatched junction nucleotides: 15. This CDR3 reads CAIKEGGRRGAYNEQFF. DNA of the CDR3: TGTGCCATCAAAGAGGGTGGTCGGCGGGGGGCTTACAATGAGCAGTTCTTC.

The CDR3 protein is CASSEAGLLSYEQYF. The CDR3 region has the DNA TGTGCCAGCAGTGAAGCGGGACTTCTCTCCTACGAGCAGTACTTC. This chain uses TRBV2 with TRBJ2-7; tentatively, D is TRBD2 (6 bases). The CDR3 length is 15 residues. V was trimmed by 0 bases and J by 0 bases, leaving 9 bases between them. Germline CDR1 is SNHLY and CDR2 is FYNNEI.

The rearrangement links TRBV7-2 to TRBJ2-1; 10 bases fit TRBD2. CDR1 is SGHTA, CDR2 FQGNSA, per germline. V lost 5 bases and J lost 8; bases outside the gene matches: 9. This CDR3 spans 15 amino acids. The DNA of the CDR3 is TGTGCCAGCAGCCTTCCGGGACTAGCGACTGATGAGCAGTTCTTC. Encoded protein: CASSLPGLATDEQFF.

The chain uses TRBV10-2 and TRBJ2-3, with 12 bases matching TRBD2. Per germline, CDR1 WSHSY and CDR2 SAAADI. Trimming took 4 bases from V and 1 from J; bases not matched to a gene: 0. There are 15 residues in the CDR3. CDR3 region: CASSGLAGGTDTQYF. Written as DNA, the CDR3 is TGCGCCAGCAGTGGACTAGCGGGGGGCACAGATACGCAGTATTTT.

The CDR3 sequence is CSVEDRGAQETQYF. In DNA, the CDR3 is TGCAGCGTTGAGGATCGGGGGGCCCAAGAGACCCAGTACTTC. The rearrangement uses TRBV29-1 and TRBJ2-5; possible D gene TRBD2, 7 bases. The CDR3 contains 14 residues. Germline V gene lookup returns CDR1 SQVTM and CDR2 ANQGSEA. V was pared by 3 bases and J by 1 base, with 12 bases between.

This chain links TRBV12-3 or TRBV12-4 with TRBJ2-1, with unresolved D. Trimming took off 3 bases at V and 8 bases at J, with 5 bases between the two ends. The CDR3 spans 11 residues. CDR3 amino acids: CASSFRDEQFF. CDR3 DNA: TGTGCCAGCAGTTTCCGCGATGAGCAGTTCTTC.

This clone was seen only once. The chain employs TRBV7-2 and TRBJ2-4; 10 positions match TRBD2. V lost 5 bases, J lost 0 bases, and 7 bases stayed unmatched. Germline-derived CDR1 and CDR2 are SGHTA and FQGNSA. This CDR3 contains 17 residues. The CDR3 nucleotides read TGTGCCAGCAGCCCCCGAGCGGGGGGGCTAGCCAAAAACATTCAGTACTTC. It translates to CASSPRAGGLAKNIQYF.

The rearrangement links TRBV5-7 to TRBJ1-5, with D perhaps matching TRBD1 (5 bases). TRBV5-7 is noted as an ORF with a role that remains uncertain. V was pared by 4 bases and J by 2 bases, with 19 bases between. CDR3 length: 17 amino acids. The CDR3 here is CASSPSRAGGRNQPQHF. CDR3 bases: TGTGCCAGCAGCCCGTCCCGAGCGGGGGGTCGCAATCAGCCCCAGCATTTT.

This sequence joins TRBV7-9 and TRBJ2-7; a possible D gene is TRBD2 (6 bases). V was clipped by 1 base and J by 8 bases, with 12 bases between them. The germline V gene has CDR1 SEHNR and CDR2 FQNEAQ (reference sequence). The CDR3 covers 13 residues. CDR3 nucleotides: TGTGCCAGCAGCTTAGTAGGGACTCCGAAGCAGTACTTC. Protein product: CASSLVGTPKQYF.

V gene TRBV2 combines with J gene TRBJ2-5; 7 nucleotides match TRBD1. CDR1 and CDR2 (germline): SNHLY, FYNNEI. This CDR3 comprises 13 residues. V trimming: 5 bases; J trimming: 7 bases; junction bases outside the gene matches: 7. CDR3: CASSTGQAATQYF. The DNA of the CDR3 is TGTGCCAGCAGTACCGGACAGGCCGCGACCCAGTACTTC.

This clone has a handful of counts. The chain recombines TRBV7-8 with TRBJ1-6; TRBD1 aligns across 9 bases. There are 14 residues in the CDR3. Germline CDR1 and CDR2: SGHVS and FQNEAQ. After removal of 5 bases from V and 8 bases from J, the junction contained 4 bases not matched to a gene. As DNA, the CDR3 is TGTGCCAGCAGCCGGGACAGGGAATATTCACCCCTCCACTTT. This encodes CASSRDREYSPLHF.

The chain links TRBV19 to TRBJ1-5, with D unclear. The CDR3 is made up of 15 amino acids. Trimming left V 2 bases short and J 4 bases short, with 12 bases between. Germline loops: CDR1 LNHDA, CDR2 SQIVND (reference sequence). Written as DNA, the CDR3 is TGTGCCAGTAGTATAACGGGAAGCGGGAATCAGCCCCAGCATTTT. It yields the protein CASSITGSGNQPQHF.

V is TRBV18 and J is TRBJ2-5; 9 positions agree with TRBD2. The V gene end was trimmed by 3 bases and the J gene end by 5 bases; junction bases not matched to a gene: 4. The CDR3 has 14 amino acids. The germline CDR1 and CDR2 sequences are KGHSH and LQKENI. The CDR3, as DNA: TGTGCCAGCTCACCTTGGCTAGCGGGGGAGACCCAGTACTTC. This codes for CASSPWLAGETQYF.